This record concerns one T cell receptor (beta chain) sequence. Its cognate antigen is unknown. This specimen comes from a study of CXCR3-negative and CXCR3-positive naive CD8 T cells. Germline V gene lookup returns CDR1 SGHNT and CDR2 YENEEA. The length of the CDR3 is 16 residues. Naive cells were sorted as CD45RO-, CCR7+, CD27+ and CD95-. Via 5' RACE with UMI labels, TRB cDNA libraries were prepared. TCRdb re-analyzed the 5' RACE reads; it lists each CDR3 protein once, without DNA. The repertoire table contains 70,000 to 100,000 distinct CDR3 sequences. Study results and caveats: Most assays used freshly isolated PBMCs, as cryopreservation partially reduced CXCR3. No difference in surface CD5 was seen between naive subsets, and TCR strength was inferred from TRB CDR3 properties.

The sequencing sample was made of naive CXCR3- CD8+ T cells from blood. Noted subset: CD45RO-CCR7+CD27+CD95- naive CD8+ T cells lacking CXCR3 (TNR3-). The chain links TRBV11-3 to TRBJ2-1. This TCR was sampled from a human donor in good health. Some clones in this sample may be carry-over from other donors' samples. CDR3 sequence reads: CASSLLDRSSYNEQFF.